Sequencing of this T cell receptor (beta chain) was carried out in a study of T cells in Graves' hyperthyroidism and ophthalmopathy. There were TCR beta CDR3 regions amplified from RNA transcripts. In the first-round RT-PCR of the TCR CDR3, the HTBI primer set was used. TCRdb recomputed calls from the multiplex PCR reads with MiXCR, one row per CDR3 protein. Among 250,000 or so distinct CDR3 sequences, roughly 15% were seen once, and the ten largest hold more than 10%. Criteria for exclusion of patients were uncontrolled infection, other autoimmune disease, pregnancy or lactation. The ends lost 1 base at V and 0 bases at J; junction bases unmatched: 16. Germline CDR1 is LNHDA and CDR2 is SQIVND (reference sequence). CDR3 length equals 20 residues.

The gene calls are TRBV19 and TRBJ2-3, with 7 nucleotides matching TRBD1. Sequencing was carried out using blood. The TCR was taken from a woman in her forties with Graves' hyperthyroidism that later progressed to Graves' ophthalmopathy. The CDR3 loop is CASSIGTGPLSLTSTDTQYF. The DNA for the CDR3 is TGTGCCAGTAGTATAGGGACAGGACCCCTCAGCCTTACTAGCACAGATACGCAGTATTTT.